This T cell receptor (beta chain) appears in the sequencing data of a study of T cells in Graves' hyperthyroidism and ophthalmopathy. TCR beta CDR3 region amplification was performed from RNA transcripts. In the first-round RT-PCR of the TCR CDR3, the HTBI primer set was used. TCRdb re-called the multiplex PCR reads with MiXCR, one entry per CDR3 protein. Among under 200,000 distinct CDR3 sequences listed, about 9.4% were seen once. The CDR3 totals 13 residues. Germline V gene lookup returns CDR1 DFQATT and CDR2 SNEGSKA (reference sequence). Trimming took 3 bases from V and 8 from J, leaving 16 bases between them. This clonotype was picked up many times.

This chain connects TRBV20-1 to TRBJ1-1; D perhaps matches TRBD1 (5 bases). The receptor was isolated from a young woman with Graves' hyperthyroidism that later progressed to Graves' ophthalmopathy. Sequencing was performed on blood. The chain's CDR3 is CSASGGVGLEAFF. The CDR3 DNA sequence: TGCAGTGCTAGCGGAGGGGTCGGCTTGGAAGCTTTCTTT.